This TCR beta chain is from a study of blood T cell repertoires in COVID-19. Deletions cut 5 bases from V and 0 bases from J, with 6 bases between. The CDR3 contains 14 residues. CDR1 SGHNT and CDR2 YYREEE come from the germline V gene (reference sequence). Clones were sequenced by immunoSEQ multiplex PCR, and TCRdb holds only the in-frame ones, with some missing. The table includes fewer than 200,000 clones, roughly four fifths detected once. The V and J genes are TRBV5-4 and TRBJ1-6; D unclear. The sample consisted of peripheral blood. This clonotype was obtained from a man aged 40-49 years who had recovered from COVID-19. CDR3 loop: CASRGSSYNSPLHF. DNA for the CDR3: TGTGCCAGCAGAGGGAGCTCCTATAATTCACCCCTCCACTTT.